The source of this T cell receptor (beta chain) is a study of shared T cell receptors in the human thymus (dated by TCRdb to about 2021). A note on the overall study: The study investigated the way shared, self-reactive T-cell receptor alpha chains are produced in the human thymus.

Libraries were prepared through the immunoSEQ multiplex PCR assay. This immuneACCESS table, as held by TCRdb, lists in-frame sequences with V and J called but not all clones. Of the missing ones, under half trace to an unresolved V gene in checked studies; the others have no known cause. The sample table shows 700,000 or so clones, and approximately 83% are seen once. Clones ranked in the top ten supply around 0.0094% of the sample. Deletion took 6 bases off V and 0 bases off J, with a span of 21 bases between the germline ends. The germline V gene encodes CDR1 SGHDN and CDR2 FVKESK. The CDR3 covers 18 residues, taking in both the cysteine and the phenylalanine. Of the read, only the CDR3 DNA is kept; its 54 bases are in frame from base 1. Remarks on this clone: Its antigen specificity is not known. No per-base quality is available; no much larger clone lies one base away.

This sample was shared with a second study, whose subject was human thymus T cells. The second source states: The donors were immunologically healthy infants in Finland who had open corrective cardiac surgery for congenital heart defects. Thymus tissue was obtained as surgical resects removed during corrective cardiac surgery. Both the thymic and the peripheral blood repertoires appeared to show biased V and J gene segment usage. Highly overlapping thymic TCR repertoires among unrelated individuals were reported in the related research. The study characterized TCR alpha and beta repertoires from eight infant thymus samples and a few related peripheral blood samples. The infant donors were about 6 to 244 days old, and the cohort included six or seven males and a couple of females. Thymocytes were released mechanically from tissue and stored at -70 °C as pellets of roughly 9.5-31 million cells. A QIAsymphony instrument was used to extract genomic DNA from frozen cell pellets. The immunoSEQ multiplex PCR assay was used to amplify the TCRB and TCRAD loci from a standardized amount of quality-controlled genomic DNA. The amplicons covered the V(D)J region and were long enough to include the CDR3 and to identify the V and J genes. The commercial immunoSEQ service was used to sequence amplicons on an Illumina platform. Primer bias and sequencing errors were corrected using previously described methods, and TCRAD and TCRB definitions followed the IMGT database. immunoSEQ Analyzer 3.0 and VDJTools were used for repertoire analysis, which covered basic statistics, V/J segment usage, diversity estimates, rarefaction and pairwise overlap. Diversity was estimated with Chao1, ChaoE, Efron-Thisted, Shannon and inverse Simpson indices, and also on datasets down-sampled to the smallest sample. Repertoire overlap was determined by strict matching of CDR3 nucleotide sequence, V gene and J gene, and Jaccard-based multidimensional scaling clustering was applied. On average, thymus samples gave roughly 740,000 unique TCRB clonotypes, whereas blood samples gave roughly 80,000.

The rearranged segments are TRBV14 and TRBJ2-1; confidence is insufficient to name the D gene. This TCR derives from a girl less than two years old with a congenital heart defect. Donor details come from another sample of the same person, matched by shared clones. Sequenced: thymocytes. CDR3 protein: CASSRDSGSSSSYNEQFF. Read as DNA, the sequence is TGTGCCAGCAGTCGAGATTCCGGGTCCTCGAGCTCCTACAATGAGCAGTTCTTC. The full variable domain, completed from the reference TRBV14 and TRBJ2-1 proteins outside the CDR3, reads EAGVTQFPSHSVIEKGQTVTLRCDPISGHDNLYWYRRVMGKEIKFLLHFVKESKQDESGMPNNRFLAERTGGTYSTLKVQPAELEDSGVYFCASSRDSGSSSSYNEQFFGPGTRLTVL.